The source of this T cell receptor (beta chain) is a study of early T cells in non-severe SARS-CoV-2 infection. This clonotype was observed at least ten times. Individually, cDNA molecules had unique molecular identifiers attached to them. Via MiXCR, TCRdb re-called the 5' RACE reads, giving one row per CDR3 protein. The sample has roughly 16,000 distinct CDR3 sequences, less than 6.5% seen once; the top ten hold roughly 6.8%. This specimen consisted of whole blood, obtained at baseline. The source of this sequence is an adult who was a healthcare worker with PCR-confirmed SARS-CoV-2 infection or an uninfected control (not recorded which).

The CDR3 DNA reads TGTGCCAGCAGCCTTAACGGAGATACGCAGTATTTT. Its protein is CASSLNGDTQYF. J is TRBJ2-3 and V is TRBV6-5, with D uncertain. Per germline, CDR1 MNHEY and CDR2 SVGAGI. The CDR3 extends over 12 amino acids. The V and J ends lost 6 bases and 5 bases respectively, with 9 bases between them.